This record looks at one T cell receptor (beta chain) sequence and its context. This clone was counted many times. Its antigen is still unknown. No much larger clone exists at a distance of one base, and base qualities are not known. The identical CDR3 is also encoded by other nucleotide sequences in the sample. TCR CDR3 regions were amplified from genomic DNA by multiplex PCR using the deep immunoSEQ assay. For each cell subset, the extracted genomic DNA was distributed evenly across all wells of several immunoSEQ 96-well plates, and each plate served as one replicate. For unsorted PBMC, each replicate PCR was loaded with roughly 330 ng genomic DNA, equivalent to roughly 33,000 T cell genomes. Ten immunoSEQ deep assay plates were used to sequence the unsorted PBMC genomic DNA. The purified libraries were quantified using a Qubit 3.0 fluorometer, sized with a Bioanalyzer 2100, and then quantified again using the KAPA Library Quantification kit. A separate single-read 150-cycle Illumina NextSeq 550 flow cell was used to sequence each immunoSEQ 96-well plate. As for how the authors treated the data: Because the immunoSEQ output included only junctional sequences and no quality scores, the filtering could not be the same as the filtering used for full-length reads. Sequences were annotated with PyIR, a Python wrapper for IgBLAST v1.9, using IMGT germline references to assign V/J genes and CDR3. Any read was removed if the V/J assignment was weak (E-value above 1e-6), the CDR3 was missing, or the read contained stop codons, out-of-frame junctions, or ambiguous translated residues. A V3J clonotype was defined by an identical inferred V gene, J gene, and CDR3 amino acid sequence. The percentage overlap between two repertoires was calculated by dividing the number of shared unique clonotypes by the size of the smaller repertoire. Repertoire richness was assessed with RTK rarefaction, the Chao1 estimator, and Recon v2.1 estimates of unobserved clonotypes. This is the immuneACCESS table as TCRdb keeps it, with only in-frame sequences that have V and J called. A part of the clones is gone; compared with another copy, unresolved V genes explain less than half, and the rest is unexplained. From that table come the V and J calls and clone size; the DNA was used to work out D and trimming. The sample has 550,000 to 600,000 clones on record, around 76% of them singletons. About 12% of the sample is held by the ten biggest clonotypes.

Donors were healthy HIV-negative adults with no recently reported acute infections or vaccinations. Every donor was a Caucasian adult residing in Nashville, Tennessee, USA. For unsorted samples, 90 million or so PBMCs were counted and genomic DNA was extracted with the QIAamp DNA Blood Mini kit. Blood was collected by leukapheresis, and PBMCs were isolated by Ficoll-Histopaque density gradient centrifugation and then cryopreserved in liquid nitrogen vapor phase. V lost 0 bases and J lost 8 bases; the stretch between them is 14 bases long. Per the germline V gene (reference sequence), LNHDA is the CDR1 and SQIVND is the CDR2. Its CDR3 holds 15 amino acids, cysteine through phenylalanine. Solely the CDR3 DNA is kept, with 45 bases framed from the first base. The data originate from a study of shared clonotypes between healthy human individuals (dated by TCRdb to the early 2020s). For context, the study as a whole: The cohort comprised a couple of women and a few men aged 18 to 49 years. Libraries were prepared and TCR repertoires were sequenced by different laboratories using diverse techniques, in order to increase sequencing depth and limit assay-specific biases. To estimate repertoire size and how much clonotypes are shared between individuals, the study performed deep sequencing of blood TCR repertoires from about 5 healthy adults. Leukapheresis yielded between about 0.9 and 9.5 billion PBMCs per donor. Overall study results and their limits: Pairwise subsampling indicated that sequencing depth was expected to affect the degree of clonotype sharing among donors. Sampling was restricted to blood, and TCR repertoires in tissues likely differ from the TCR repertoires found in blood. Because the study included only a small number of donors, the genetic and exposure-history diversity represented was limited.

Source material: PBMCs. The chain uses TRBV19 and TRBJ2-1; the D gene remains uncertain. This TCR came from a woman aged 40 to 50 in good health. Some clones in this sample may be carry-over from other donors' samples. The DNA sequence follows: TGTGCCAGTAGTATAGATCTACTCGCCCCGGATGAGCAGTTCTTC. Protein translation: CASSIDLLAPDEQFF.